This T cell receptor beta chain was identified during a study of shared clonotypes between healthy human individuals (dated by TCRdb to about 2020). About the study as a whole: The cohort included a few men and a couple of women between 18 and 49 years of age. Blood TCR repertoires of about 5 healthy adults were deeply sequenced to estimate repertoire size and the extent of clonotype sharing between individuals. Different laboratories and diverse techniques were used to prepare libraries and sequence TCR repertoires, to increase sequencing depth and limit assay-specific biases. Each donor's leukapheresis produced roughly between roughly 0.85 and 9 billion PBMCs. On the study overall, not on this receptor specifically: Because the study included a small number of donors, the genetic and exposure-history diversity represented was limited. Only blood was sampled, and tissue TCR repertoires likely differ from those in blood. Pairwise subsampling indicated that sequencing depth was expected to affect the degree of clonotype sharing among donors.

CDR1 is given as SGHTA and CDR2 as FQGNSA, both from the germline V gene. Trimming at the junction amounts to 0 bases on V and 3 bases on J, and the germline ends lie 8 bases apart. Inclusive of the bounding cysteine and phenylalanine, the CDR3 is 14 residues long. The read is trimmed to its CDR3 DNA, 42 bases read in frame from base 1. The donors were healthy, HIV-negative adults with no recently reported acute infections or vaccinations. All donors were Caucasian adults living in Nashville, Tennessee, USA. In the unsorted samples, some 100 million PBMCs were counted, and genomic DNA was extracted using the QIAamp DNA Blood Mini kit. Blood was obtained by leukapheresis, after which PBMCs were separated by Ficoll-Histopaque density gradient centrifugation and cryopreserved in liquid nitrogen vapor phase. Notes on this clone: Its antigen target is currently unknown. No per-base quality is available; no much larger clone lies one base away. Other DNA sequences in this sample translate to the same CDR3.

TCR CDR3 regions were amplified from genomic DNA by multiplex PCR using the deep immunoSEQ assay. Genomic DNA extracted from each cell subset was distributed evenly over all wells of several immunoSEQ 96-well plates, and each plate served as one replicate. For unsorted PBMC, each replicate PCR was loaded with 300 ng genomic DNA, equivalent to 25,000 to 35,000 T cell genomes. Ten immunoSEQ deep assay plates were used to sequence unsorted PBMC genomic DNA. Purified libraries were quantified with a Qubit 3.0 fluorometer, sized on a Bioanalyzer 2100, and re-quantified with the KAPA Library Quantification kit. Each immunoSEQ 96-well plate was sequenced on its own single-read 150-cycle Illumina NextSeq 550 flow cell. The authors' pipeline ran thus. Because the immunoSEQ output held only junctional sequences and lacked quality scores, the filtering could not match the filtering applied to full-length reads. To assign V/J genes and CDR3, sequences were annotated against IMGT germline references using PyIR, a Python wrapper for IgBLAST v1.9. Reads were filtered out if the reads had weak V/J assignments (E-value above 1e-6), no CDR3, stop codons, out-of-frame junctions, or ambiguous translated residues. A V3J clonotype was defined by an identical inferred V gene, J gene, and CDR3 amino acid sequence. Percentage overlap between repertoires was computed as shared unique clonotypes divided by the size of the smaller repertoire. Richness of each repertoire was evaluated using RTK rarefaction, the Chao1 estimator, and Recon v2.1 estimates of unobserved clonotypes. Drawn from immuneACCESS, this table holds only the in-frame rearrangements with V and J called that TCRdb kept. Clones are partly lost; checked studies trace under half to an unresolved V gene and leave the rest unexplained. V and J calls and clone size are those listed in that table; D and trimming were worked out from the DNA. The sample contains about half a million clones, 70% to 80% of them found a single time. Roughly an eighth of the sample lies in the top ten.

The sequence was collected from a middle-aged woman in good health. Some clones in this sample may be carry-over from other donors' samples. The sequence is built from TRBV7-2 and TRBJ1-2, with the D gene not clear enough to name. Sequenced: PBMCs. The DNA sequence is as follows: TGTGCCAGCAGCTTAGCGTCTGGGGACTATGGCTACACCTTC. The encoded protein is CASSLASGDYGYTF.